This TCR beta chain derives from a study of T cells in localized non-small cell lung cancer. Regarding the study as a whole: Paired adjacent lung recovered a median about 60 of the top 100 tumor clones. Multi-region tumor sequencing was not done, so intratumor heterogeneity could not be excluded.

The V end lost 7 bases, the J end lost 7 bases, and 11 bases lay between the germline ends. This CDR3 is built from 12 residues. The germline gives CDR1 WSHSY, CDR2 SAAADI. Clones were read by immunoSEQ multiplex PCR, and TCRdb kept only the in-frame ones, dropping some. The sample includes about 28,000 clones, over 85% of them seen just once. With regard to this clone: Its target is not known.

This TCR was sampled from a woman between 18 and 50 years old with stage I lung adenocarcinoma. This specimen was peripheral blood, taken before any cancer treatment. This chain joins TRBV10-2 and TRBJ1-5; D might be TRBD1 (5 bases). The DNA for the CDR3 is TGCGCCAGCAAGCAGGGAAGCCAGCCCCAGCATTTT. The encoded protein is CASKQGSQPQHF.